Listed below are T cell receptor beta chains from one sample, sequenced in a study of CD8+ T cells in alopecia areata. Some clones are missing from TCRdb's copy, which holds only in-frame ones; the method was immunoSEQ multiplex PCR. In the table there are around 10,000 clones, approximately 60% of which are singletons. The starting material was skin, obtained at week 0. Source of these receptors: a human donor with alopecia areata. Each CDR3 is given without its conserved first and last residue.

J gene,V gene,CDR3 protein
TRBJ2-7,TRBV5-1,ASSGRQGPYEQY
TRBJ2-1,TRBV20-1,SASSYNEQF
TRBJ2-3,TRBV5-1,ASSSVSGGSTSTDTQY
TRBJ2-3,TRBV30,AWRMGRGADTQY
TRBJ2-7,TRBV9,ASSVGLGPPKY
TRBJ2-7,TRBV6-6,ASSYSGRRGYEQY
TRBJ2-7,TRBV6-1,ASWPGQRYEQY
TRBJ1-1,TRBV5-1,ASSLGGPDSGTEAF
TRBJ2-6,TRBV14,ASSLKVPGTSVGSGANVLT
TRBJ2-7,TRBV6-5,ASSSRDRRTYEQY
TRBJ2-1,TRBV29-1,SGGGLVYNEQF
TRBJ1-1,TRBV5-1,ASSPGTDTEAF
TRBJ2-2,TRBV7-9,ASRTNTGGKGTGELF